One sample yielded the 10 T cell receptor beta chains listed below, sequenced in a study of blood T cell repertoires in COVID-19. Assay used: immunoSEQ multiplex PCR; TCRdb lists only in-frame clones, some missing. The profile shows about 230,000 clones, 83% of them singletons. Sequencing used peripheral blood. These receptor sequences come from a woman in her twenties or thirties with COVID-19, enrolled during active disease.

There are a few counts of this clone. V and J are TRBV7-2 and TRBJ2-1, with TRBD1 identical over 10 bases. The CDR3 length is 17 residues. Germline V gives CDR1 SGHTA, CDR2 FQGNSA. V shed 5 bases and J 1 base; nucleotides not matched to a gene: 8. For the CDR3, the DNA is TGTGCCAGCAGCCCGCGGACAGGGGGAACATCCTACAATGAGCAGTTCTTC. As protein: CASSPRTGGTSYNEQFF.

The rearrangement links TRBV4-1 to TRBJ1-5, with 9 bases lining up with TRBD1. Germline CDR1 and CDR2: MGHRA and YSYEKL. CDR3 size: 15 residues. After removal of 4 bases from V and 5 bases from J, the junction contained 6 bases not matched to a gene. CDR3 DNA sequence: TGCGCCAGCAGCCGGTCGGGGGACAGGGATCAGCCCCAGCATTTT. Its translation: CASSRSGDRDQPQHF.

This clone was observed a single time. CDR3 nucleotides: TGCGCCAGCAGCTTGGTAGGCCAGGGGGCGTTATCTAACTATGGCTACACCTTC. It translates to CASSLVGQGALSNYGYTF. The V gene is TRBV5-1, the J gene TRBJ1-2; TRBD1 aligns across 8 bases. The germline gives CDR1 SGHRS, CDR2 YFSETQ. CDR3 length equals 18 residues. Trimming removed 0 bases from V and 0 bases from J; junction bases left unmatched: 10.

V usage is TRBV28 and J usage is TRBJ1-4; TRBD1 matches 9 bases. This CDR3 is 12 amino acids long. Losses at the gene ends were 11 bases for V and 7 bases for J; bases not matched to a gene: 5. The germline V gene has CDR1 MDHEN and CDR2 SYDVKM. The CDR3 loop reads CASGTGTEKLFF. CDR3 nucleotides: TGTGCCTCCGGGACAGGGACTGAAAAACTGTTTTTT.

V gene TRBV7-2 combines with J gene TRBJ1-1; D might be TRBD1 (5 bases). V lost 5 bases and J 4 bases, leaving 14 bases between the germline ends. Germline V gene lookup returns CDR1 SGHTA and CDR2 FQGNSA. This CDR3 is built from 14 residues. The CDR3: CASSPNRISTEAFF. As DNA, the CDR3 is TGTGCCAGCAGCCCCAACAGGATCAGCACTGAAGCTTTCTTT. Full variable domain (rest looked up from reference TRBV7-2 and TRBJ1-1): GAGVSQSPSNKVTEKGKDVELRCDPISGHTALYWYRQSLGQGLEFLIYFQGNSAPDKSGLPSDRFSAERTGGSVSTLTIQRTQQEDSAVYLCASSPNRISTEAFFGQGTRLTVV.

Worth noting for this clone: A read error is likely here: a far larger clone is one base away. The CDR3 loop reads CARSVGSGGGRDEQYF. CDR3 DNA sequence: TGTGCCCGCAGCGTAGGGTCTGGGGGCGGGCGGGACGAGCAGTACTTC. This chain links TRBV9 with TRBJ2-7; possible D gene TRBD1, 6 bases. The germline CDR1 and CDR2 sequences are SGDLS and YYNGEE. The CDR3 is made up of 16 amino acids.

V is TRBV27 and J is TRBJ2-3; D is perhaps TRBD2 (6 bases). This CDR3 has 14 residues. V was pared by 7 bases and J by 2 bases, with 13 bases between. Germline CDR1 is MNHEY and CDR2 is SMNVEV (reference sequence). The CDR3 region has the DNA TGTGCCAGCACCCGGCGGGGAGTCACAGATACGCAGTATTTT. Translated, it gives CASTRRGVTDTQYF.

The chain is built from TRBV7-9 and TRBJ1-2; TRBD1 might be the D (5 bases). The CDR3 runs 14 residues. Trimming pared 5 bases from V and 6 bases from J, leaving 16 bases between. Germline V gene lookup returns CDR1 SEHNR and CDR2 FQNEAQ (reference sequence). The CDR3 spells CASSKTDKQHGYTF. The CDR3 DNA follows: TGTGCCAGCAGCAAGACAGATAAACAACATGGCTACACCTTC.

The CDR3 DNA is TGTGCCAGCAGTACTGCGGGAGGGCCAAACGGGGAGCTGTTTTTT. It translates to CASSTAGGPNGELFF. The chain links TRBV25-1 to TRBJ2-2; TRBD2 matches 9 bases. The CDR3 runs 15 residues. CDR1 is MGHDK and CDR2 is SYGVNS in the germline V gene. V trimming: 5 bases; J trimming: 7 bases; junction bases outside the gene matches: 8.

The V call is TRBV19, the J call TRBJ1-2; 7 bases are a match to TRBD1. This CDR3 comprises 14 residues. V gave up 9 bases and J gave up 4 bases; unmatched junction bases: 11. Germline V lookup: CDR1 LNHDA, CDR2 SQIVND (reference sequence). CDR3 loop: CASHPGQEIYGYTF. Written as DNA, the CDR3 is TGTGCCAGCCACCCCGGACAGGAGATCTATGGCTACACCTTC.